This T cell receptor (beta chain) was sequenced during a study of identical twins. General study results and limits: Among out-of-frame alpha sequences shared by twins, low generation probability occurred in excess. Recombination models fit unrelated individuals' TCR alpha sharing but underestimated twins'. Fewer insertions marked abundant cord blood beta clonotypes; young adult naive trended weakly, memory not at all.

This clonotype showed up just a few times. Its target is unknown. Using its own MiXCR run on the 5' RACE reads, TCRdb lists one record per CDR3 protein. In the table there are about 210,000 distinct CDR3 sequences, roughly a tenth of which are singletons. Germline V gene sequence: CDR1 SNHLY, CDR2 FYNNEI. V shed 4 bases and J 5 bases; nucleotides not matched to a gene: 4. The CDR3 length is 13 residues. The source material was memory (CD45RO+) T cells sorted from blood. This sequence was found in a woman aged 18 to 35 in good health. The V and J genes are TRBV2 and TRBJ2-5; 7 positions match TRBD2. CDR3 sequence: CASSVTGGETQYF. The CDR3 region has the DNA TGTGCCAGCAGTGTTACGGGAGGCGAGACCCAGTACTTC.